The clone carrying this TCR beta chain was counted a few times. The antigen is undetermined. The source of the sample is a study of blood T cells in healthy people across ages. Study-level results: Diversity estimates drawn from one million T cells were deemed underestimates. Strong correlation linked observed beta diversity and percent naive T cells.

PCR was performed a second time for about 6 to 11 cycles using a sample-barcoded 5' primer and a J-beta primer mix. All cDNA molecules were each tagged by a template-switch adaptor with 12 random nucleotides. TCRdb reprocessed the 5' RACE reads via MiXCR and lists one record per CDR3 protein. This repertoire shows approximately 1,000,000 distinct CDR3 sequences, roughly 45% found once; its top ten account for 15% to 20%. CDR3 length: 14 amino acids. Trimming left V 2 bases short and J 3 bases short, with 14 bases between. Germline V CDR1 and CDR2: DFQATT, SNEGSKA (reference sequence). What was sequenced was blood. The chain recombines TRBV20-1 with TRBJ2-7, with a possible D match to TRBD2 (5 bases). This clonotype was obtained from a woman aged 55-70 years in good health. The CDR3: CSARSIVRGYEQYF. CDR3 DNA: TGCAGTGCTAGATCGATCGTCCGGGGCTACGAGCAGTACTTC.